The present T cell receptor beta chain was sequenced within a study of T cells in Graves' hyperthyroidism and ophthalmopathy. Study results and limitations: Most thyroid clonotypes that were expanded above 0.001 also turned up in blood.

Diagnostic decisions used clinical symptoms, serum thyroxine and TRAb, thyroid ultrasound and orbital computed tomography. The TCR beta CDR3 regions underwent amplification using RNA transcripts as the source. First-round RT-PCR of the TCR CDR3 relied on the HTBI primer set. TCRdb reprocessed the multiplex PCR reads with MiXCR, giving one entry per CDR3 protein. This table has 200,000 to 250,000 distinct CDR3 sequences, about a sixth appearing once. This clonotype has only a few counts. Its target is not known. This receptor was obtained from a man aged 40-49 years with Graves' hyperthyroidism. Material: blood.

CDR3 sequence reads: CSVEGTIDFAVNTEAFF. As DNA, the CDR3 is TGCAGCGTTGAGGGGACAATCGATTTCGCCGTGAACACTGAAGCTTTCTTT. The chain links TRBV29-1 to TRBJ1-1, with a possible D match to TRBD1 (6 bases). This CDR3 has 17 amino acids. V shed 3 bases and J shed 0 bases, with 20 bases lying between them. Per the germline V gene, CDR1 is SQVTM and CDR2 is ANQGSEA.